The entry below gives a single TCR beta chain sequence along with its context. Profiling relied on immunoSEQ multiplex PCR, and the TCRdb table lists in-frame clones only, not all of them. The sample shows approximately 190,000 clones, about 90% of them seen only once. This record comes from a study of control samples from healthy donors and cancer patients. The CDR3 has 15 residues. In germline, CDR1 is MNHEY, CDR2 SMNVEV (reference sequence). The V and J ends lost 3 bases and 0 bases respectively, with 10 bases between them. The receptor comes from a man aged 25 to 45 in good health. Sequenced input: blood. The chain recombines TRBV27 with TRBJ2-3, with D perhaps given as TRBD1 or TRBD2 (5 bases each). The CDR3 DNA is TGTGCCAGCAGTTTCGTGGGACCGAGCACAGATACGCAGTATTTT. It codes for CASSFVGPSTDTQYF.